The source of this T cell receptor (beta chain) is a study of cytomegalovirus exposure and HLA in healthy donors. Findings and caveats of the study: Investigators reported 150 to 200 TCR beta chains as tied to cytomegalovirus. In a later analysis, compared with equally common non-associated chains, HLA-associated beta chains were more expanded.

The PCR had 60 Vbeta and 13 Jbeta primers. The data were produced by immunoSEQ multiplex PCR, yet TCRdb's version contains in-frame clones alone and is incomplete. The table includes 200,000 to 250,000 clones, under 90% detected once. This clone was detected only a few times. Its matching antigen is unknown. Losses at the gene ends were 4 bases for V and 4 bases for J; bases not matched to a gene: 5. The germline V gene has CDR1 SGHRS and CDR2 YFSETQ. This CDR3 spans 15 amino acids. This TCR was sampled from a human donor in good health. This chain uses TRBV5-1 with TRBJ2-6; TRBD2 aligns across 7 bases. The specimen sequenced was PBMCs. The CDR3, as DNA: TGCGCCAGCAGCCTTGGGGGGGTCGGGGCCAACGTCCTGACTTTC. This sequence encodes CASSLGGVGANVLTF.